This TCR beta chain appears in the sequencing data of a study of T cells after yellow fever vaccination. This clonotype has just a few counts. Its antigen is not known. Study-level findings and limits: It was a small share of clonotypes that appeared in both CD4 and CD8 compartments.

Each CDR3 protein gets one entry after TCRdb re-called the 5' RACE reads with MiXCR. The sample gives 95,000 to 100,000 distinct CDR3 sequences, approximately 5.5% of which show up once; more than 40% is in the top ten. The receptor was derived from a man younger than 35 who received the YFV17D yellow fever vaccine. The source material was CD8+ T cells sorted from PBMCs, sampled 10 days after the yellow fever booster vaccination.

The CDR3 coding sequence is TGTGCCAGTAGTATAGGTAGGGGGTCTGAGCAGTTCTTC. It yields the protein CASSIGRGSEQFF. The rearrangement joins TRBV19 to TRBJ2-1, with a weak D call TRBD1 (6 bases). The CDR3 is made up of 13 amino acids. Looked up from germline, CDR1 is LNHDA and CDR2 is SQIVND (reference sequence). V lost 1 base to trimming and J lost 9 bases, with 10 bases between them. Looking up the rest from reference TRBV19 and TRBJ2-1 gives the full variable domain: DGGITQSPKYLFRKEGQNVTLSCEQNLNHDAMYWYRQDPGQGLRLIYYSQIVNDFQKGDIAEGYSVSREKKESFPLTVTSAQKNPTAFYLCASSIGRGSEQFFGPGTRLTVL.